This is a list of T cell receptor beta chains from one sample in a study of HIV-infected patients and healthy controls. TCRdb passed the 5' RACE reads through MiXCR, listing each CDR3 protein once. The sample records roughly 9,800 distinct CDR3 sequences, approximately 5.9% being singletons. The specimen comprised blood, sampled during antiretroviral therapy. The receptor set was obtained from an adult with HIV infection. The donor label of this sample is uncertain. CDR3s include the opening cysteine and the closing phenylalanine or tryptophan. The D gene is left open where the match is weak. Not every row has a clone size; where given, it reads once, few, many or a size class.

>NA|many|TRBJ2-3|TRBV24-1
CATSDSTRGADTQYF
TGTGCCACCAGTGATTCGACTAGAGGCGCAGATACGCAGTATTTT
>TRBD1|medium-sized|TRBJ1-1|TRBV7-3
CASSSTGGEAFF
TGTGCCAGCAGCTCGACAGGGGGTGAAGCTTTCTTT
>NA|many|TRBJ1-5|TRBV7-2
CASSLTVNSNQPQHF
TGTGCCAGCAGCTTGACAGTTAATAGCAATCAGCCCCAGCATTTT
>NA|medium-sized|TRBJ2-7|TRBV30
CAWRYSGVGEQYF
TGTGCCTGGAGGTACTCAGGGGTGGGCGAGCAGTACTTC
>TRBD2|medium-sized|TRBJ2-1|TRBV20-1
CSARDFVLAGAAYNEQFF
TGCAGTGCTAGAGATTTTGTCCTAGCGGGGGCCGCCTACAATGAGCAGTTCTTC
>TRBD1|many|TRBJ2-5|TRBV7-8
CASRRTTGTGVETQYF
TGTGCCAGCAGACGTACCACCGGGACAGGGGTGGAGACCCAGTACTTC
>TRBD1|many|TRBJ1-6|TRBV7-2
CASSYQRTGTGRAANSPLHF
TGTGCCAGCAGCTACCAAAGGACCGGGACAGGGCGCGCGGCCAATTCACCCCTCCACTTT
>TRBD1|medium-sized|TRBJ2-7|TRBV4-3
CASSQDGGQGSEQYF
TGCGCCAGCAGCCAAGATGGAGGACAGGGGAGCGAGCAGTACTTC
>NA|many|TRBJ1-5|TRBV7-2
CASSHPDSYSNQPQHF
TGTGCCAGCAGCCATCCGGACAGTTATAGCAATCAGCCCCAGCATTTT
>TRBD1|few|TRBJ1-5|TRBV6-5
CASSARGVGDVSGNQPQHF
TGTGCCAGCAGTGCCAGGGGGGTTGGGGACGTATCCGGCAATCAGCCCCAGCATTTT
>TRBD1|many|TRBJ2-1|TRBV11-2
CASRGTDAGNEQFF
TGTGCCAGCAGAGGGACAGACGCGGGCAATGAGCAGTTCTTC
>TRBD1|many|TRBJ1-5|TRBV24-1
CATSGGQGVLGNQPQHF
TGTGCCACCAGTGGCGGACAGGGGGTTTTGGGCAATCAGCCCCAGCATTTT
>NA|many|TRBJ2-1|TRBV6-2/TRBV6-3
CASSESNFYNEQFF
TGTGCCAGCAGCGAGTCTAACTTTTACAATGAGCAGTTCTTC
>TRBD2|NA|TRBJ2-2|TRBV9
CASRVGLAGHTGELFF
TGTGCCAGCAGAGTAGGACTAGCGGGGCACACCGGGGAGCTGTTTTTT
>TRBD1|NA|TRBJ1-1|TRBV2
CASSEEGQGNTEAFF
TGTGCCAGCAGTGAAGAAGGACAGGGGAACACTGAAGCTTTCTTT
>TRBD1|many|TRBJ2-5|TRBV7-9
CASSYGQGKETQYF
TGTGCCAGCAGCTACGGACAGGGAAAGGAGACCCAGTACTTC
>NA|NA|TRBJ1-2|TRBV3-1
CASSPLIGRGGYTF
TGTGCCAGCAGCCCCCTGATTGGACGGGGCGGCTACACCTTC